This is a list of T cell receptor beta chains from one sample in a study of blood T cells in healthy people across ages. TCRdb analysed the 5' RACE reads with MiXCR anew, one entry per CDR3 protein. The sample yields around 1,600,000 distinct CDR3 sequences, under 55% seen once. Sequencing used blood. Receptor source: a woman under 30 in good health. Each CDR3 is given with its conserved first and last residue. The order of the fields is CDR3 protein, CDR3 DNA, V gene, CDR3 length, clone size, J gene, D gene. A D gene is named only where the DNA matches it firmly. Expanded clones are given a class, and other clones once, few, many or no size at all.

CDR3 protein: CASSVGAGTNTGELFF
CDR3 DNA: TGTGCCAGCAGCGTCGGGGCAGGTACGAACACCGGGGAGCTGTTTTTT
V gene: TRBV9
CDR3 length: 16
clone size: NA
J gene: TRBJ2-2
D gene: NA

CDR3 protein: CASSLELYEQYF
CDR3 DNA: TGTGCCAGCAGTTTAGAGCTGTACGAGCAGTACTTC
V gene: TRBV12-3/TRBV12-4
CDR3 length: 12
clone size: few
J gene: TRBJ2-7
D gene: NA

CDR3 protein: CASSYLGRVETQYF
CDR3 DNA: TGTGCCAGCAGTTATCTAGGCCGGGTGGAGACCCAGTACTTC
V gene: TRBV6-6
CDR3 length: 14
clone size: few
J gene: TRBJ2-5
D gene: NA

CDR3 protein: CSASRTTSGSRNEQYF
CDR3 DNA: TGCAGTGCTAGCCGGACTACTAGCGGGAGTCGCAATGAGCAGTACTTC
V gene: TRBV20-1
CDR3 length: 16
clone size: NA
J gene: TRBJ2-5
D gene: TRBD2

CDR3 protein: CVSSLGGTGMPTQYF
CDR3 DNA: TGTGTCAGCAGCCTAGGTGGGACAGGGATGCCAACGCAGTATTTT
V gene: TRBV3-1
CDR3 length: 15
clone size: NA
J gene: TRBJ2-3
D gene: TRBD1

CDR3 protein: CASSQGTLRNSPLHF
CDR3 DNA: TGCGCCAGCAGCCAAGGTACCTTACGGAATTCACCCCTCCACTTT
V gene: TRBV4-3
CDR3 length: 15
clone size: few
J gene: TRBJ1-6
D gene: NA

CDR3 protein: CASSPQRLSCEQYF
CDR3 DNA: TGTGCCAGCAGCCCCCAAAGACTCTCCTGCGAGCAGTACTTC
V gene: TRBV6-2/TRBV6-3
CDR3 length: 14
clone size: NA
J gene: TRBJ2-7
D gene: NA

CDR3 protein: CASSPQGIAKNIQYF
CDR3 DNA: TGTGCCAGCAGCCCCCAGGGAATAGCCAAAAACATTCAGTACTTC
V gene: TRBV7-9
CDR3 length: 15
clone size: NA
J gene: TRBJ2-4
D gene: NA

CDR3 protein: CASSPQEFATNEKLFF
CDR3 DNA: TGTGCCAGCAGCCCACAGGAGTTTGCAACTAATGAAAAACTGTTTTTT
V gene: TRBV7-8
CDR3 length: 16
clone size: NA
J gene: TRBJ1-4
D gene: NA

CDR3 protein: CASSFGPTGELFF
CDR3 DNA: TGTGCCAGCAGTTTCGGTCCCACCGGGGAGCTGTTTTTT
V gene: TRBV7-9
CDR3 length: 13
clone size: few
J gene: TRBJ2-2
D gene: NA

CDR3 protein: CAISLEGNIQYF
CDR3 DNA: TGTGCCATCAGTTTGGAGGGGAACATTCAGTACTTC
V gene: TRBV10-3
CDR3 length: 12
clone size: NA
J gene: TRBJ2-4
D gene: NA

CDR3 protein: CSTSRPVGGNQPQHF
CDR3 DNA: TGCAGTACTAGTCGACCGGTTGGTGGCAATCAGCCCCAGCATTTT
V gene: TRBV20-1
CDR3 length: 15
clone size: NA
J gene: TRBJ1-5
D gene: NA

CDR3 protein: CSVGTSGRSDTQYF
CDR3 DNA: TGCAGCGTTGGTACTAGCGGGAGATCAGATACGCAGTATTTT
V gene: TRBV29-1
CDR3 length: 14
clone size: few
J gene: TRBJ2-3
D gene: TRBD2

CDR3 protein: CASSGGQGSSQPQHF
CDR3 DNA: TGTGCCAGCAGTGGTGGACAGGGTTCGAGTCAGCCCCAGCATTTT
V gene: TRBV6-6
CDR3 length: 15
clone size: NA
J gene: TRBJ1-5
D gene: TRBD1

CDR3 protein: CASSYEGGRTEAFF
CDR3 DNA: TGTGCCAGCAGTTACGAAGGGGGCAGGACTGAAGCTTTCTTT
V gene: TRBV6-2/TRBV6-3
CDR3 length: 14
clone size: NA
J gene: TRBJ1-1
D gene: TRBD1

CDR3 protein: CASSFGGGDGYEQFF
CDR3 DNA: TGTGCCAGCAGCTTTGGCGGAGGGGATGGCTATGAGCAGTTCTTC
V gene: TRBV7-3
CDR3 length: 15
clone size: NA
J gene: TRBJ2-1
D gene: NA

CDR3 protein: CASSGYRTGYNSPLHF
CDR3 DNA: TGTGCCAGCAGTGGATACCGGACGGGATATAATTCACCCCTCCACTTT
V gene: TRBV6-1
CDR3 length: 16
clone size: NA
J gene: TRBJ1-6
D gene: NA

CDR3 protein: CSARGGGAIDTQYF
CDR3 DNA: TGCAGTGCTAGAGGTGGGGGGGCAATAGATACGCAGTATTTT
V gene: TRBV20-1
CDR3 length: 14
clone size: once
J gene: TRBJ2-3
D gene: NA

CDR3 protein: CAVGGVESYEQYF
CDR3 DNA: TGTGCCGTAGGCGGGGTCGAGTCCTACGAGCAGTACTTC
V gene: TRBV6-5
CDR3 length: 13
clone size: NA
J gene: TRBJ2-7
D gene: NA

CDR3 protein: CASSLDPGQFSYEQYF
CDR3 DNA: TGTGCCAGCAGCTTAGACCCGGGACAATTTTCCTACGAGCAGTACTTC
V gene: TRBV7-2
CDR3 length: 16
clone size: NA
J gene: TRBJ2-7
D gene: NA

CDR3 protein: CASGLWEGGYEQYF
CDR3 DNA: TGTGCCAGCGGTTTATGGGAGGGAGGCTACGAGCAGTACTTC
V gene: TRBV28
CDR3 length: 14
clone size: once
J gene: TRBJ2-7
D gene: TRBD2

CDR3 protein: CASSEPVTLSYNEQFF
CDR3 DNA: TGTGCCAGCAGTGAACCGGTGACCCTTTCCTACAATGAGCAGTTCTTC
V gene: TRBV6-1
CDR3 length: 16
clone size: NA
J gene: TRBJ2-1
D gene: NA

CDR3 protein: CASSLFSISSYNEQFF
CDR3 DNA: TGCGCCAGCAGCTTGTTTTCGATTAGCTCCTACAATGAGCAGTTCTTC
V gene: TRBV5-1
CDR3 length: 16
clone size: NA
J gene: TRBJ2-1
D gene: NA

CDR3 protein: CASSETSGRDTQYF
CDR3 DNA: TGTGCCAGCAGTGAAACTAGCGGGAGAGATACGCAGTATTTT
V gene: TRBV2
CDR3 length: 14
clone size: NA
J gene: TRBJ2-3
D gene: TRBD2

CDR3 protein: CASSFTGEQPQHF
CDR3 DNA: TGTGCCAGCAGTTTCACAGGAGAACAGCCCCAGCATTTT
V gene: TRBV27
CDR3 length: 13
clone size: few
J gene: TRBJ1-5
D gene: NA

CDR3 protein: CASSECPGLDNEQFF
CDR3 DNA: TGTGCCAGCAGTGAATGTCCAGGGTTGGACAATGAGCAGTTCTTC
V gene: TRBV25-1
CDR3 length: 15
clone size: few
J gene: TRBJ2-1
D gene: NA

CDR3 protein: CASSLSLASSREAQYF
CDR3 DNA: TGTGCCAGCAGTTTATCTCTAGCGAGTTCGAGAGAGGCCCAGTACTTC
V gene: TRBV28
CDR3 length: 16
clone size: NA
J gene: TRBJ2-5
D gene: NA

CDR3 protein: CASSLIGGTSTDTQYF
CDR3 DNA: TGTGCCAGCAGCTTAATCGGTGGAACTAGCACAGATACGCAGTATTTT
V gene: TRBV7-3
CDR3 length: 16
clone size: NA
J gene: TRBJ2-3
D gene: NA

CDR3 protein: CASSLAADRESTGELFF
CDR3 DNA: TGTGCCAGCAGTTTGGCCGCAGACAGGGAGAGCACCGGGGAGCTGTTTTTT
V gene: TRBV12-3/TRBV12-4
CDR3 length: 17
clone size: NA
J gene: TRBJ2-2
D gene: TRBD1

CDR3 protein: CASSLSWVPGGYNEQFF
CDR3 DNA: TGCGCCAGCAGCCTCAGTTGGGTCCCGGGAGGGTACAATGAGCAGTTCTTC
V gene: TRBV4-3
CDR3 length: 17
clone size: NA
J gene: TRBJ2-1
D gene: TRBD2

CDR3 protein: CSAPGLAGGPSNEQYF
CDR3 DNA: TGCAGTGCTCCGGGACTAGCGGGAGGGCCGAGTAATGAGCAGTACTTC
V gene: TRBV20-1
CDR3 length: 16
clone size: NA
J gene: TRBJ2-7
D gene: TRBD2

CDR3 protein: CSVAPYLTDTQYF
CDR3 DNA: TGCAGCGTTGCGCCGTACCTCACAGATACGCAGTATTTT
V gene: TRBV29-1
CDR3 length: 13
clone size: NA
J gene: TRBJ2-3
D gene: NA

CDR3 protein: CASSEAGRPLINTEAFF
CDR3 DNA: TGCGCCAGCAGTGAGGCAGGCAGGCCCCTTATTAACACTGAAGCTTTCTTT
V gene: TRBV10-2
CDR3 length: 17
clone size: NA
J gene: TRBJ1-1
D gene: NA

CDR3 protein: CATSRRGGYIDTGELFF
CDR3 DNA: TGTGCCACCTCCCGACGGGGGGGCTACATCGACACCGGGGAGCTGTTTTTT
V gene: TRBV6-6
CDR3 length: 17
clone size: few
J gene: TRBJ2-2
D gene: TRBD2

CDR3 protein: CAGLPGGRSEQYF
CDR3 DNA: TGCGCCGGGTTGCCGGGGGGGAGGTCCGAGCAGTACTTC
V gene: TRBV23-1
CDR3 length: 13
clone size: NA
J gene: TRBJ2-7
D gene: TRBD2

CDR3 protein: CASSPSSDNYGYTF
CDR3 DNA: TGTGCCAGCAGTCCATCCTCGGACAACTATGGCTACACCTTC
V gene: TRBV28
CDR3 length: 14
clone size: NA
J gene: TRBJ1-2
D gene: NA

CDR3 protein: CASSQDRHPGGSYEQYF
CDR3 DNA: TGCGCCAGCAGCCAAGACCGACATCCAGGGGGCTCCTACGAGCAGTACTTC
V gene: TRBV4-3
CDR3 length: 17
clone size: once
J gene: TRBJ2-7
D gene: TRBD1

CDR3 protein: CASRSRSGTGVLSYEQYF
CDR3 DNA: TGTGCCAGCAGGTCCCGGTCTGGGACAGGGGTCCTCTCCTACGAGCAGTACTTC
V gene: TRBV6-1
CDR3 length: 18
clone size: few
J gene: TRBJ2-7
D gene: TRBD1

CDR3 protein: CASSLARRSYNEQFF
CDR3 DNA: TGTGCCAGCAGTTTAGCGCGGAGATCCTACAATGAGCAGTTCTTC
V gene: TRBV12-3/TRBV12-4
CDR3 length: 15
clone size: many
J gene: TRBJ2-1
D gene: NA

CDR3 protein: CASSHRPSSTDTRYF
CDR3 DNA: TGCGCCAGCAGCCATCGTCCTTCTAGCACAGATACGCGGTATTTT
V gene: TRBV4-3
CDR3 length: 15
clone size: NA
J gene: TRBJ2-3
D gene: NA

CDR3 protein: CASSLALSGGSNEKLFF
CDR3 DNA: TGTGCCAGCAGCTTAGCGCTGTCAGGGGGATCTAATGAAAAACTGTTTTTT
V gene: TRBV7-2
CDR3 length: 17
clone size: NA
J gene: TRBJ1-4
D gene: TRBD1

CDR3 protein: CSVGTHSYNEQFF
CDR3 DNA: TGCAGTGTGGGGACACACTCCTACAATGAGCAGTTCTTC
V gene: TRBV20-1
CDR3 length: 13
clone size: NA
J gene: TRBJ2-1
D gene: NA

CDR3 protein: CATSDPGTSGRGNEQFF
CDR3 DNA: TGTGCCACCAGTGACCCCGGGACTAGCGGGAGAGGCAATGAGCAGTTCTTC
V gene: TRBV24-1
CDR3 length: 17
clone size: NA
J gene: TRBJ2-1
D gene: TRBD2

CDR3 protein: CASSLGSRDWETQYF
CDR3 DNA: TGTGCCAGCAGCTTAGGTTCCAGGGACTGGGAGACCCAGTACTTC
V gene: TRBV11-2
CDR3 length: 15
clone size: many
J gene: TRBJ2-5
D gene: NA

CDR3 protein: CASSLSASGFRTEAFF
CDR3 DNA: TGTGCCAGCAGTTTATCCGCTTCAGGGTTTCGGACTGAAGCTTTCTTT
V gene: TRBV12-3/TRBV12-4
CDR3 length: 16
clone size: NA
J gene: TRBJ1-1
D gene: NA

CDR3 protein: CASSPPGAGGTGELFF
CDR3 DNA: TGTGCCAGCAGCCCCCCGGGGGCGGGAGGTACCGGGGAGCTGTTTTTT
V gene: TRBV7-3
CDR3 length: 16
clone size: NA
J gene: TRBJ2-2
D gene: TRBD2

CDR3 protein: CASSSSDTFYPTDTQYF
CDR3 DNA: TGTGCCAGCAGCTCCTCGGACACCTTTTACCCCACAGATACGCAGTATTTT
V gene: TRBV7-2
CDR3 length: 17
clone size: NA
J gene: TRBJ2-3
D gene: NA

CDR3 protein: CASSLTRLAHEQFF
CDR3 DNA: TGTGCCAGCAGCCTAACGAGGCTAGCCCATGAGCAGTTCTTC
V gene: TRBV6-5
CDR3 length: 14
clone size: NA
J gene: TRBJ2-1
D gene: NA

CDR3 protein: CASTKGGAGYNEQFF
CDR3 DNA: TGTGCCAGCACCAAAGGGGGGGCGGGGTACAATGAGCAGTTCTTC
V gene: TRBV6-2/TRBV6-3
CDR3 length: 15
clone size: NA
J gene: TRBJ2-1
D gene: NA

CDR3 protein: CSAGAGQGGTEAFF
CDR3 DNA: TGCAGTGCTGGAGCCGGACAGGGTGGCACTGAAGCTTTCTTT
V gene: TRBV20-1
CDR3 length: 14
clone size: NA
J gene: TRBJ1-1
D gene: TRBD1

CDR3 protein: CASSPPAARKYEQYF
CDR3 DNA: TGCGCCAGCAGCCCCCCTGCTGCCCGGAAATACGAGCAGTACTTC
V gene: TRBV5-1
CDR3 length: 15
clone size: few
J gene: TRBJ2-7
D gene: NA

CDR3 protein: CASSGGGAWSNEQYF
CDR3 DNA: TGCGCCAGCAGTGGCGGGGGGGCCTGGAGCAATGAGCAATACTTC
V gene: TRBV5-1
CDR3 length: 15
clone size: NA
J gene: TRBJ2-5
D gene: TRBD2